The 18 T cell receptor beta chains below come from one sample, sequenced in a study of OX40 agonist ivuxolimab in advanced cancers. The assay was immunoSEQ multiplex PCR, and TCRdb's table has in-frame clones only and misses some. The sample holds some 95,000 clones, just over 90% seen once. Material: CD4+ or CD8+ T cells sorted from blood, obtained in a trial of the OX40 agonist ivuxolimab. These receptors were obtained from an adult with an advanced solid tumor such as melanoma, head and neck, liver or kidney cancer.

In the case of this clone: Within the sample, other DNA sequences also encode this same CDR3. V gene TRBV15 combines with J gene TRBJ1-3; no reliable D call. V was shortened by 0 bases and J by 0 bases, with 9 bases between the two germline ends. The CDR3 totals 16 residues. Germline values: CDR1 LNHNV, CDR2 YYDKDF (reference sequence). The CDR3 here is CATSRDLGTSGNTIYF. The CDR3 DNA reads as TGTGCCACCAGCAGAGATTTGGGCACCTCTGGAAACACCATATATTTT.

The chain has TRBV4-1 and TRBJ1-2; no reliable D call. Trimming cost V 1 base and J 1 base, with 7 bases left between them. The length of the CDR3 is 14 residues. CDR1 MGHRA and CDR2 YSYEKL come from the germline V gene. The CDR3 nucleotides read TGCGCCAGCAGCCAAGCCGGTTTTAACTATGGCTACACCTTC. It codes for CASSQAGFNYGYTF.

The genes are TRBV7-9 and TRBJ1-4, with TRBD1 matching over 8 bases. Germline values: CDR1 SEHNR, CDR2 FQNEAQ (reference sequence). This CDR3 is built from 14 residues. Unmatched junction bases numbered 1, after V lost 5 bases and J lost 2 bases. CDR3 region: CASSRTGTNEKLFF. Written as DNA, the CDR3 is TGTGCCAGCAGCCGGACAGGGACTAATGAAAAACTGTTTTTT. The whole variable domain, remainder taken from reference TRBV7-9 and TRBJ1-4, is DTGVSQNPRHKITKRGQNVTFRCDPISEHNRLYWYRQTLGQGPEFLTYFQNEAQLEKSRLLSDRFSAERPKGSFSTLEIQRTEQGDSAMYLCASSRTGTNEKLFFGSGTQLSVL.

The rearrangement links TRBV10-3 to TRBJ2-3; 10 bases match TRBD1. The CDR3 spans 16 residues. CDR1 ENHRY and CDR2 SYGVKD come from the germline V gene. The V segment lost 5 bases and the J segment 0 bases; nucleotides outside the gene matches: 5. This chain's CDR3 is CAISPGTGVSTDTQYF. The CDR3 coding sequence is TGTGCCATCAGTCCCGGGACAGGGGTGAGCACAGATACGCAGTATTTT.

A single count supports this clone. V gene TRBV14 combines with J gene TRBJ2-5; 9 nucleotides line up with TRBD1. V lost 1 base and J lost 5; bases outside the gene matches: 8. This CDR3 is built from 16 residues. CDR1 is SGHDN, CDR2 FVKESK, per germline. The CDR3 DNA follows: TGTGCCAGCAGCCAAGTAAGCGGACAGGGGTTGGAGACCCAGTACTTC. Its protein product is CASSQVSGQGLETQYF.

CDR3 sequence reads: CSARTNGIQYF. CDR3 DNA sequence: TGCAGTGCTAGAACAAACGGAATACAGTACTTC. The rearrangement uses TRBV20-1 and TRBJ2-7; D uncertain. This CDR3 contains 11 residues. Germline V CDR1 and CDR2: DFQATT, SNEGSKA (reference sequence). V was shortened by 2 bases and J by 10 bases, with 12 bases between the two germline ends.

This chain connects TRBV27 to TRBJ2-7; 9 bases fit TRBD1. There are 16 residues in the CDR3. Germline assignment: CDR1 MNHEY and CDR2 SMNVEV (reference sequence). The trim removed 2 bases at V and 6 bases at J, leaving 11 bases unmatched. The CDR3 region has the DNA TGTGCCAGCAGTTTAGCATTCGGGACAGGGTTCGGCGAGCAGTACTTC. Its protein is CASSLAFGTGFGEQYF.

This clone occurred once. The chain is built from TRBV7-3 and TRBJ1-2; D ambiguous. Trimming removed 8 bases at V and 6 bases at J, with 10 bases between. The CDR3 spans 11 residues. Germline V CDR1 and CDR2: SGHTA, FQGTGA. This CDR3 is CASGTAHGYTF. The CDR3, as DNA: TGTGCCAGCGGCACAGCTCATGGCTACACCTTC. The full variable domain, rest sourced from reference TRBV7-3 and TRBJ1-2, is GAGVSQTPSNKVTEKGKYVELRCDPISGHTALYWYRQSLGQGPEFLIYFQGTGAADDSGLPNDRFFAVRPEGSVSTLKIQRTERGDSAVYLCASGTAHGYTFGSGTRLTVV.

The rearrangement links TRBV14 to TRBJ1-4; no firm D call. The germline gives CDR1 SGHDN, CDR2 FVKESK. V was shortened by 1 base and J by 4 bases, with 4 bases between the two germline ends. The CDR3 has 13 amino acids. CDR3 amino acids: CASSQVLNEKLFF. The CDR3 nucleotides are TGTGCCAGCAGCCAAGTACTTAATGAAAAACTGTTTTTT.

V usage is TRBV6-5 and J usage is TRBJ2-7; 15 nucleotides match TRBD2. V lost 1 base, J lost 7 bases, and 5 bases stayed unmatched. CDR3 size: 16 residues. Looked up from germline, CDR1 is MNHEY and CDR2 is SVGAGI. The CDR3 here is CASSYYRTSGRGEQYF. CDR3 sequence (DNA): TGTGCCAGCAGTTACTATAGGACTAGCGGGAGGGGGGAGCAGTACTTC.

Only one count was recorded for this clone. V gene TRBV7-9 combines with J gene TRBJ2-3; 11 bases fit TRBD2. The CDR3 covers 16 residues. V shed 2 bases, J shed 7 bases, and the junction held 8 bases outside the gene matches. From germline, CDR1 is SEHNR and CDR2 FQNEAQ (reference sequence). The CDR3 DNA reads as TGTGCCAGCAGCTTATTTCGACTAGCGGGAACTAATACGCAGTATTTT. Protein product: CASSLFRLAGTNTQYF. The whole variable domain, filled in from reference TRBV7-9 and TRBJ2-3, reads DTGVSQNPRHKITKRGQNVTFRCDPISEHNRLYWYRQTLGQGPEFLTYFQNEAQLEKSRLLSDRFSAERPKGSFSTLEIQRTEQGDSAMYLCASSLFRLAGTNTQYFGPGTRLTVL.

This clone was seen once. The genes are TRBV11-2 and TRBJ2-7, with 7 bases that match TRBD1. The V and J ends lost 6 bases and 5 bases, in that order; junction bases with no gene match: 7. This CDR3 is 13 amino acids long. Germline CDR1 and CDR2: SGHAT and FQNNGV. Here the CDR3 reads CASRLTGEDEQYF. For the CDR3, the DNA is TGTGCCAGCAGGTTAACAGGGGAAGACGAGCAGTACTTC.

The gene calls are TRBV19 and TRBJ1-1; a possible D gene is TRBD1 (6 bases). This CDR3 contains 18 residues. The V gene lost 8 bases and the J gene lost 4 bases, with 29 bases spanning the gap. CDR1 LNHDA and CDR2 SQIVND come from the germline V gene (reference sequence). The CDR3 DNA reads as TGTGCCAGTCGTAGTATGGTTGGGACAAAACAAAGTGGCACTGAAGCTTTCTTT. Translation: CASRSMVGTKQSGTEAFF. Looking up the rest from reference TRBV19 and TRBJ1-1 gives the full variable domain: DGGITQSPKYLFRKEGQNVTLSCEQNLNHDAMYWYRQDPGQGLRLIYYSQIVNDFQKGDIAEGYSVSREKKESFPLTVTSAQKNPTAFYLCASRSMVGTKQSGTEAFFGQGTRLTVV.

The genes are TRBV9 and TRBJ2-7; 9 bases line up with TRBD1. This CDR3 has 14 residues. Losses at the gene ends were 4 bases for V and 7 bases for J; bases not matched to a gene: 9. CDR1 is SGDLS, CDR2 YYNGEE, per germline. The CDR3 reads CASSPWDREEEQYF. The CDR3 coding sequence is TGTGCCAGCAGCCCTTGGGACAGGGAGGAAGAGCAGTACTTC.

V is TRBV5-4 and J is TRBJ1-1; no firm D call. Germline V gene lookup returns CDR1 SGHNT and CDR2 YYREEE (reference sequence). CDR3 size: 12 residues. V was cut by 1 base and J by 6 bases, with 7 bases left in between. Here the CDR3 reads CASSLLTSEAFF. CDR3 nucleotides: TGTGCCAGCAGCTTGTTGACCTCTGAAGCTTTCTTT.

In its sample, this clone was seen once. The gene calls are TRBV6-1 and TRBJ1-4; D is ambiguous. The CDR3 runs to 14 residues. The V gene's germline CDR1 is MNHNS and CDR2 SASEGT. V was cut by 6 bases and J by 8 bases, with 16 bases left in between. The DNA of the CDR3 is TGTGCCAGCAGCGTGGGAACATCTGGAGAAAAACTGTTTTTT. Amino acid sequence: CASSVGTSGEKLFF.

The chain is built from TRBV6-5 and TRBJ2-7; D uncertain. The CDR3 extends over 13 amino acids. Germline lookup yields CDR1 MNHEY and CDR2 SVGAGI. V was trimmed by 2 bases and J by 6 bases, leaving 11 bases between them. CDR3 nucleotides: TGTGCCAGCAGTTACGGCTTAAAGGGCGAGCAGTACTTC. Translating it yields CASSYGLKGEQYF.

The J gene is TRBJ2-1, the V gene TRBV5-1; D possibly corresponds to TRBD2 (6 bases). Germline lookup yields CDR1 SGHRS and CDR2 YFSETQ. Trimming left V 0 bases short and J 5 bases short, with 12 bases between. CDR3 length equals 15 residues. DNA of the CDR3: TGCGCCAGCAGCTTGGGCTGGCGGGATGACAATGAGCAGTTCTTC. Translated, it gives CASSLGWRDDNEQFF.